The clone carrying this T cell receptor (beta chain) was counted at least ten times. Its target is unknown. The sample belongs to a study of regulatory T cells in long-lasting Graves disease. Study in general: The antithyroid drugs taken by newly diagnosed Graves' patients had been used for under 3 months.

General study findings and limits: Persistent patients shared more public clonotypes (over 2,500) than new patients (roughly 970). It was possible that the small sample size reduced accuracy.

Construction of the TCR beta libraries employed iRepertoire HTBI primers in conjunction with Arm-PCR of CDR3 regions. TCRdb independently ran MiXCR on the multiplex PCR reads; one entry per CDR3 protein. The sample shows 320,000 or so distinct CDR3 sequences, 15% to 20% of them seen only once. The CDR3 sequence is 14 residues long. Trimming took off 4 bases at V and 9 bases at J, with 18 bases between the two ends. Germline V gives CDR1 MNHEY, CDR2 SVGAGI. Noted time point: newly diagnosed GD, antithyroid drugs for less than 3 months. The TCR library was prepared using RNA isolated from PBMCs. The source was peripheral blood mononuclear cells (PBMCs), collected at new diagnosis, from a patient treated with antithyroid drugs. This receptor was obtained from a female donor with Graves disease. The chain has TRBV6-5 and TRBJ2-5; D is possibly TRBD1 or TRBD2 (5 bases each). The CDR3 DNA sequence: TGTGCCAGCAGTTCCCAGAGTGGGGCCGGGGCCCAGTACTTC. It translates to CASSSQSGAGAQYF.